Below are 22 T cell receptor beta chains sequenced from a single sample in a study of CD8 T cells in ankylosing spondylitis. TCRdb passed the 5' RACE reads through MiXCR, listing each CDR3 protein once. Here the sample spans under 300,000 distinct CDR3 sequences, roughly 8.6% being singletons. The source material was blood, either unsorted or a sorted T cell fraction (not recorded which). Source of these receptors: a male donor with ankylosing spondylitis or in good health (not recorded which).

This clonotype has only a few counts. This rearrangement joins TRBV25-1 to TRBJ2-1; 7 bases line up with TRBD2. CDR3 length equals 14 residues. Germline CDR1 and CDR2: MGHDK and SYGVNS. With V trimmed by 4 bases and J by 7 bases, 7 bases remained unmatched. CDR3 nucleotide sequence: TGTGCCAGCAGTGTTCTCCGGACTAGGAATGAGCAGTTCTTC. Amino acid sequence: CASSVLRTRNEQFF.

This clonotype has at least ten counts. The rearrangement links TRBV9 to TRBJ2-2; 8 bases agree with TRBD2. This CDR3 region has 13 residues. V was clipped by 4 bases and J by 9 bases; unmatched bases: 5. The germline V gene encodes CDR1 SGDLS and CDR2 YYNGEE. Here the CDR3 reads CASSLGGDRELFF. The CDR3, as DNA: TGTGCCAGCAGCCTCGGGGGGGATAGGGAGCTGTTTTTT.

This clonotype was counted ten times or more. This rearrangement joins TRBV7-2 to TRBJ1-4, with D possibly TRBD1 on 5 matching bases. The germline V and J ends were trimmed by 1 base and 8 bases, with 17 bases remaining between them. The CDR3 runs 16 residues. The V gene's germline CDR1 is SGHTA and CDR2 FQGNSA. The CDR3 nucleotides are TGTGCCAGCAGCTTAGGTTTAAGGGGTTTAGTCGAAAAACTGTTTTTT. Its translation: CASSLGLRGLVEKLFF.

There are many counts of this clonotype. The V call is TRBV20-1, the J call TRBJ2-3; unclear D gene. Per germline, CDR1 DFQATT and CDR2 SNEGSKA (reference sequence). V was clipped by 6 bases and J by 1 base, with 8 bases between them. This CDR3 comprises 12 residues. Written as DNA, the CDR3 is TGCAGTGCAACGGACCGCACAGATACGCAGTATTTT. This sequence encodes CSATDRTDTQYF.

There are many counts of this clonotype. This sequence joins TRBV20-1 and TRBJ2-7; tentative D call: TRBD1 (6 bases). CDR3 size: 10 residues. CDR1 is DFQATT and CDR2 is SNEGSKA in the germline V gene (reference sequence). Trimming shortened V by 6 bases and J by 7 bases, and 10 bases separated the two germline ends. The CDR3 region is CSAADREQYF. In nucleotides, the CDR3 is TGCAGTGCCGCTGACAGGGAGCAGTACTTC.

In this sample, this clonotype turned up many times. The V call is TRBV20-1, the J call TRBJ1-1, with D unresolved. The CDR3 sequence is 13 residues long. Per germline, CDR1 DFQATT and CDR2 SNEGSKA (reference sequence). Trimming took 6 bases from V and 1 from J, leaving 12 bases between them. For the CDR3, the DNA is TGCAGTGCGAGAAGGCAGGAGAACACTGAAGCTTTCTTT. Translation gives CSARRQENTEAFF.

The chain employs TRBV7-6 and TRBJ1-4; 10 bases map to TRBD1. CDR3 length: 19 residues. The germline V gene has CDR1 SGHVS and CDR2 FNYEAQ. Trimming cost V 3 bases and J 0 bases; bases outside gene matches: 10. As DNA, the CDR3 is TGTGCCAGCAGCTTGGTGGGACAGGGGACCCGATCAACTAATGAAAAACTGTTTTTT. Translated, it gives CASSLVGQGTRSTNEKLFF.

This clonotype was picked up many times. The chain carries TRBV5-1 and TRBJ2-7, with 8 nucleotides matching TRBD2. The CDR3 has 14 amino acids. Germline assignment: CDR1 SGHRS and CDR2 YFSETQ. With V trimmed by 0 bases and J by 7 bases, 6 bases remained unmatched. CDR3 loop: CASSLDPGTREQYF. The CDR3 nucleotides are TGCGCCAGCAGCTTGGATCCCGGGACTAGAGAGCAGTACTTC.

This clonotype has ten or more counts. DNA of the CDR3: TGCGCCAGCAGCCAAGTTTTTTGGGAAATGAGGATGGACGGGGAGCTGTTTTTT. Translated: CASSQVFWEMRMDGELFF. This rearrangement joins TRBV4-3 to TRBJ2-2; no clear D. The CDR3 covers 18 residues. The V and J ends lost 1 base and 7 bases respectively, with 22 bases between them. Germline V gene lookup returns CDR1 LGHNA and CDR2 YSLEER.

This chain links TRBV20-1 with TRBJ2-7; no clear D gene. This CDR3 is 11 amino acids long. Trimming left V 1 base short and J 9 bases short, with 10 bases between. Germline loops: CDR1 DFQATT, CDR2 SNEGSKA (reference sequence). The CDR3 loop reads CSARGELRQYF. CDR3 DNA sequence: TGCAGTGCTAGAGGAGAATTACGGCAGTACTTC.

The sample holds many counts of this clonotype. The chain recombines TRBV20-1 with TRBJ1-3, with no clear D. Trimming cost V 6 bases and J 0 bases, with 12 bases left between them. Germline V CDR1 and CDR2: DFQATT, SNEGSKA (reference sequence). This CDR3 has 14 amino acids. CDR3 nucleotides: TGCAGTGCCCCTGACGGTGGCTCTGGAAACACCATATATTTT. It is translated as CSAPDGGSGNTIYF.

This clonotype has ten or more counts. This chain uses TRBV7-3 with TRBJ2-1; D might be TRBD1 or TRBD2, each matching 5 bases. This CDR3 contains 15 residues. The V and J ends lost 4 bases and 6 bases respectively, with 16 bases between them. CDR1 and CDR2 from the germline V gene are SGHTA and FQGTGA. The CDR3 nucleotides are TGTGCCAGCAGCTCCACACGGGACCAGGTCAATGAGCAGTTCTTC. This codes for CASSSTRDQVNEQFF. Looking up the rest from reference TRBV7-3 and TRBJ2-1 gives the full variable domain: GAGVSQTPSNKVTEKGKYVELRCDPISGHTALYWYRQSLGQGPEFLIYFQGTGAADDSGLPNDRFFAVRPEGSVSTLKIQRTERGDSAVYLCASSSTRDQVNEQFFGPGTRLTVL.

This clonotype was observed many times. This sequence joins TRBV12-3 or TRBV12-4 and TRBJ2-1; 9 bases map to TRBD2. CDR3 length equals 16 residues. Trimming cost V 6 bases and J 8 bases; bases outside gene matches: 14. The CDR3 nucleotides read TGTGCCAGCAGGATATCCGGGACTAGCCTGGAGTATGAGCAGTTCTTC. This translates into CASRISGTSLEYEQFF.

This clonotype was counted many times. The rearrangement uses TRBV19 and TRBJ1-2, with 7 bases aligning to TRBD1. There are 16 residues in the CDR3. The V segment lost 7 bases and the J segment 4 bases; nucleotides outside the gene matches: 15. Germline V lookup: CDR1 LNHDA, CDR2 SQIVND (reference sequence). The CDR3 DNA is TGTGCCAGTACGCCTACCCTGGACAGGATTTTCTATGGCTACACCTTC. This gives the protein CASTPTLDRIFYGYTF.

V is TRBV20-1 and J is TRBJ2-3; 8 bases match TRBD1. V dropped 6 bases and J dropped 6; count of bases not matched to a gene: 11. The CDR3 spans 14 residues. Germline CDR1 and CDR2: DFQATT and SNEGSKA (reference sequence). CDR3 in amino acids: CSAPDRVMHDTQYF. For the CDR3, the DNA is TGCAGTGCCCCGGACAGGGTAATGCACGATACGCAGTATTTT.

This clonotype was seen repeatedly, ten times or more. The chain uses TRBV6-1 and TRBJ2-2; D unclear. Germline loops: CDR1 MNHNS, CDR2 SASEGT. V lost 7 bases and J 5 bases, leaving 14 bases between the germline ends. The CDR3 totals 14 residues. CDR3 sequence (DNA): TGTGCCAGCAACCAAGGTGGCAGTACCGGGGAGCTGTTTTTT. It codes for CASNQGGSTGELFF.

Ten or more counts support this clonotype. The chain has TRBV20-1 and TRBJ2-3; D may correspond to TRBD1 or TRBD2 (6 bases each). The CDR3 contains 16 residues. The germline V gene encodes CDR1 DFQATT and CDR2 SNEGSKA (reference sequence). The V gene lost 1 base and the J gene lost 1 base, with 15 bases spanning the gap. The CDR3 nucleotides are TGCAGTGCTAGAGCCCCAGGGGCGGGACGCACAGATACGCAGTATTTT. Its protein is CSARAPGAGRTDTQYF.

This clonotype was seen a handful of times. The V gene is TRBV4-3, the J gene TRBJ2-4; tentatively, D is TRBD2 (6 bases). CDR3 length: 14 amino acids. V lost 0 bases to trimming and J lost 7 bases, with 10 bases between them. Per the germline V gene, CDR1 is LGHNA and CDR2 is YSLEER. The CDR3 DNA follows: TGCGCCAGCAGCCAAGAAGGAGGGACGAACATTCAGTACTTC. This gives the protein CASSQEGGTNIQYF.

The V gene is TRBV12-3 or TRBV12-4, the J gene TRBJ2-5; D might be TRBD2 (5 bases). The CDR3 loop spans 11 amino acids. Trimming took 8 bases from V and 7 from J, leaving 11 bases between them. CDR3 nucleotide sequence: TGTGCCAGCGGGGAGTGGGGGACCCAGTACTTC. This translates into CASGEWGTQYF.

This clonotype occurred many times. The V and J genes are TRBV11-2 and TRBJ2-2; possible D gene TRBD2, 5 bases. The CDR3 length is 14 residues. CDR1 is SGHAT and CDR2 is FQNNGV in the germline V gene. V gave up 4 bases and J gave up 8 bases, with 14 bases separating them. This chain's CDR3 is CASSSGTRGGELFF. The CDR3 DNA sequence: TGTGCCAGCAGCTCTGGTACTAGAGGTGGGGAGCTGTTTTTT.

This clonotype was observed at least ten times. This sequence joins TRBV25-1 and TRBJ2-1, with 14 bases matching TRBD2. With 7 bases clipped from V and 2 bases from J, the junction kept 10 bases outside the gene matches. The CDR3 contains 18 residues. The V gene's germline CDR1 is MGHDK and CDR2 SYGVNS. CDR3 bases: TGTGCCAGCACCGGACTAGCGGGGGGACAGGAGACCTACAATGAGCAGTTCTTC. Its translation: CASTGLAGGQETYNEQFF. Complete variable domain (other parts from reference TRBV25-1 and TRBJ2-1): EADIYQTPRYLVIGTGKKITLECSQTMGHDKMYWYQQDPGMELHLIHYSYGVNSTEKGDLSSESTVSRIRTEHFPLTLESARPSHTSQYLCASTGLAGGQETYNEQFFGPGTRLTVL.

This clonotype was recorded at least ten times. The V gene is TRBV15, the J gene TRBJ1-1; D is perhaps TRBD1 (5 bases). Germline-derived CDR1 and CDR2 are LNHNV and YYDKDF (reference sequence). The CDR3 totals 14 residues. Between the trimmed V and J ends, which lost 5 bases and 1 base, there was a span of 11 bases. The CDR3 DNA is TGTGCCACCAGCCCAGGGAGGGAGAACACTGAAGCTTTCTTT. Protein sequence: CATSPGRENTEAFF. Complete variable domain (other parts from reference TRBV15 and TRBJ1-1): DAMVIQNPRYQVTQFGKPVTLSCSQTLNHNVMYWYQQKSSQAPKLLFHYYDKDFNNEADTPDNFQSRRPNTSFCFLDIRSPGLGDTAMYLCATSPGRENTEAFFGQGTRLTVV.